These 29 T cell receptor beta chains share one sample of origin, sequenced in a study of CD8+ T cells in alopecia areata. cDNA reverse transcribed from extracted RNA served as the sequencing template. Sequenced by immunoSEQ multiplex PCR; TCRdb stores in-frame clones only, minus some. The sample comprises 90,000 to 150,000 clones, about 61% of which are singletons, and roughly 3.1% rests with the top ten. Sequenced input: CD4+ T cells sorted from blood. Receptors originate from a human donor in good health.

This clone was seen only a few times. This CDR3 reads CSVEDRGGSYEQYF. The CDR3 region has the DNA TGCAGCGTGGAGGACAGGGGAGGCTCCTACGAGCAGTACTTC. The rearrangement links TRBV29-1 to TRBJ2-7, with TRBD1 matching 9 bases. The J segment lost 0 bases and the V segment lost 6 bases, leaving 6 bases of the junction unmatched. Germline V gene sequence: CDR1 SQVTM, CDR2 ANQGSEA. CDR3 length: 14 amino acids.

The table lists this clone with a few counts. This chain links TRBV12-5 with TRBJ2-4; D gene unclear. The CDR3 contains 21 residues. The V end lost 0 bases, the J end lost 0 bases, and 24 bases lay between the germline ends. Germline lookup yields CDR1 LGHNT and CDR2 FRNRAP. The CDR3: CASGLVPPVTRSFLAKNIQYF. The CDR3 nucleotides are TGTGCTAGTGGTTTGGTACCCCCCGTGACTCGGTCGTTCCTAGCCAAAAACATTCAGTACTTC. Full variable domain (outside the CDR3, taken from reference TRBV12-5 and TRBJ2-4): DARVTQTPRHKVTEMGQEVTMRCQPILGHNTVFWYRQTMMQGLELLAYFRNRAPLDDSGMPKDRFSAEMPDATLATLKIQPSEPRDSAVYFCASGLVPPVTRSFLAKNIQYFGAGTRLSVL.

The chain employs TRBV29-1 and TRBJ1-2; TRBD1 agrees at 7 bases. The CDR3 totals 14 residues. The V and J ends lost 3 bases and 4 bases, in that order; junction bases with no gene match: 8. Germline-derived CDR1 and CDR2 are SQVTM and ANQGSEA. For the CDR3, the DNA is TGCAGCGTTGATAGGAACAGGGGAGCCTATGGCTACACCTTC. Translating gives CSVDRNRGAYGYTF.

The chain uses TRBV15 and TRBJ2-2; TRBD2 matches 10 bases. The CDR3 contains 16 residues. Germline assignment: CDR1 LNHNV and CDR2 YYDKDF (reference sequence). The J segment lost 4 bases and the V segment lost 2 bases, leaving 4 bases of the junction unmatched. As DNA, the CDR3 is TGTGCCACCAGCAGAACTAGCGGGGAGGGCACCGGGGAGCTGTTTTTT. Translated, it gives CATSRTSGEGTGELFF.

The gene calls are TRBV7-9 and TRBJ2-5; no definite D call. Matching the DNA end better, TRBJ2-7 makes the J call doubtful. The CDR3 runs to 13 residues. Germline CDR1 reads SEHNR; CDR2 reads FQNEAQ (reference sequence). CDR3 bases: TGTGCCAGCAGCTCTTGGACCTCCTACGAGCAGTACTTC. Its translation is CASSSWTSYEQYF.

V gene TRBV6-1 combines with J gene TRBJ2-7; 10 nucleotides agree with TRBD1. With 0 bases clipped from V and 5 bases from J, the junction kept 10 bases outside the gene matches. Germline CDR1 is MNHNS and CDR2 is SASEGT. This CDR3 is 17 amino acids long. The CDR3 DNA is TGTGCCAGCAGTGAAGCTCCTTTACGACAGGGGGCCGACGAGCAGTACTTC. It yields the protein CASSEAPLRQGADEQYF.

This chain uses TRBV18 with TRBJ2-1; 9 nucleotides align to TRBD2. Trimming removed 0 bases from V and 7 bases from J; junction bases left unmatched: 7. The CDR3 is 16 amino acids. From germline, CDR1 is KGHSH and CDR2 LQKENI. The CDR3 bases are TGTGCCAGCTCACCACCGCAGGGCGGGGGGGCGAATGAGCAGTTCTTC. This encodes CASSPPQGGGANEQFF.

The J gene is TRBJ1-2, the V gene TRBV6-5; no clear D. Deletions cut 5 bases from V and 1 base from J, with 8 bases between. Germline V CDR1 and CDR2: MNHEY, SVGAGI. The CDR3 has 13 residues. CDR3: CASSDTFNYGYTF. The DNA for the CDR3 is TGTGCCAGCAGTGATACATTTAACTATGGCTACACCTTC.

The chain links TRBV4-1 to TRBJ1-2, with D perhaps TRBD1 (6 bases). This CDR3 contains 14 residues. Germline-derived CDR1 and CDR2 are MGHRA and YSYEKL. The germline V and J ends were trimmed by 2 bases and 2 bases, with 9 bases remaining between them. DNA of the CDR3: TGCGCCAGCAGCCAATTACAGGGAAACTATGGCTACACCTTC. It specifies CASSQLQGNYGYTF.

V gene TRBV7-9 combines with J gene TRBJ2-2; 14 nucleotides align to TRBD2. The V gene's germline CDR1 is SEHNR and CDR2 FQNEAQ (reference sequence). This CDR3 contains 18 residues. Germline trimming cut 5 bases from V and 1 base from J; bases unmatched to any gene: 6. This CDR3 reads CASSRGLAGALNTGELFF. The CDR3 DNA is TGTGCCAGCAGCCGGGGACTAGCGGGGGCCTTGAACACCGGGGAGCTGTTTTTT.

The CDR3 region has the DNA TGTGCCAGCAGCGTAGCGGGCGGGGGCACAGATACGCAGTATTTT. Translation: CASSVAGGGTDTQYF. This chain connects TRBV9 to TRBJ2-3, with D maybe TRBD2 (6 bases). The CDR3 extends over 15 amino acids. V was trimmed by 0 bases and J by 1 base, leaving 9 bases between them. CDR1 and CDR2 (germline): SGDLS, YYNGEE.

The chain couples TRBV7-2 to TRBJ2-3, with 12 nucleotides matching TRBD2. V lost 1 base, J lost 11 bases, and 4 bases stayed unmatched. Germline V lookup: CDR1 SGHTA, CDR2 FQGNSA. The CDR3 runs to 14 residues. The CDR3 protein is CASSLVLAGGLQYF. DNA for the CDR3: TGTGCCAGCAGCTTAGTTCTAGCGGGGGGGCTGCAGTATTTT.

This clone was seen only a few times. This chain uses TRBV5-1 with TRBJ1-2; 7 positions match TRBD1. The CDR3 is 15 residues long. V shed 0 bases, J shed 2 bases, and the junction held 4 bases outside the gene matches. In germline, CDR1 is SGHRS, CDR2 YFSETQ. The CDR3 DNA is TGCGCCAGCAGCTTGGTTGGAGGGGGCAACTATGGCTACACCTTC. Its protein product is CASSLVGGGNYGYTF.

This chain links TRBV7-2 with TRBJ1-5; D is perhaps TRBD1 (5 bases). The V end was cut by 4 bases, the J end by 4 bases, with 14 bases between. The germline V gene encodes CDR1 SGHTA and CDR2 FQGNSA. The CDR3 length is 15 residues. As DNA, the CDR3 is TGTGCCAGCAGCTCTCCAAGGGCAGGGAATCAGCCCCAGCATTTT. Amino acid sequence: CASSSPRAGNQPQHF.

This clone was observed a handful of times. The chain joins TRBV27 to TRBJ2-7, with no clear D. V was trimmed by 5 bases and J by 6 bases, leaving 11 bases between them. Germline V gene data show CDR1 as MNHEY and CDR2 as SMNVEV (reference sequence). The CDR3 sequence is 12 residues long. In DNA, the CDR3 is TGTGCCAGCAGTCCCACTGTCGGCGAGCAGTACTTC. Amino acid sequence: CASSPTVGEQYF.

The genes are TRBV11-2 and TRBJ2-7; 8 positions agree with TRBD1. Per the germline V gene, CDR1 is SGHAT and CDR2 is FQNNGV. This CDR3 spans 16 amino acids. V shed 5 bases, J shed 8 bases, and the junction held 17 bases outside the gene matches. The CDR3 is CASSPFQGALGLQQYF. CDR3 sequence (DNA): TGTGCCAGCAGCCCATTTCAGGGGGCCTTGGGGCTACAGCAGTACTTC.

This clone was counted only a few times. The chain links TRBV4-1 to TRBJ1-4; D is ambiguous. Trimming removed 0 bases at V and 4 bases at J, with 12 bases between. CDR1 MGHRA and CDR2 YSYEKL come from the germline V gene. The CDR3 spans 16 residues. The CDR3 here is CASSQDLAVRNEKLFF. The DNA of the CDR3 is TGCGCCAGCAGCCAAGACCTGGCAGTTCGTAATGAAAAACTGTTTTTT.

This chain joins TRBV4-2 and TRBJ2-7; perhaps D is TRBD1 or TRBD2 (5 bases each). The CDR3 spans 13 residues. Germline assignment: CDR1 LGHNA and CDR2 YNFKEQ. V dropped 4 bases and J dropped 6 bases, with 13 bases sitting between them. The CDR3 is CASSLDPGAEQYF. As DNA, the CDR3 is TGTGCCAGCAGCCTTGATCCCGGGGCCGAGCAGTACTTC.

V and J are TRBV7-9 and TRBJ1-6; no definite D call. The germline gives CDR1 SEHNR, CDR2 FQNEAQ (reference sequence). V gave up 4 bases and J gave up 9 bases, with 7 bases separating them. The CDR3 spans 12 residues. CDR3 DNA: TGTGCCAGCAGCTCGGACGCTTCACCCCTCCACTTT. This encodes CASSSDASPLHF.

The V and J genes are TRBV5-4 and TRBJ2-7, with D perhaps matching TRBD2 (6 bases). This CDR3 spans 15 amino acids. V was cut by 2 bases and J by 1 base, with 13 bases left in between. Germline V gives CDR1 SGHNT, CDR2 YYREEE (reference sequence). The CDR3 region is CASSFPGTESYEQYF. CDR3 nucleotide sequence: TGTGCCAGCAGCTTTCCCGGGACTGAATCCTACGAGCAGTACTTC.

This rearrangement joins TRBV7-6 to TRBJ1-2; a weak D match, TRBD1 (6 bases). Deletions cut 6 bases from V and 8 bases from J, with 25 bases between. The germline V gene encodes CDR1 SGHVS and CDR2 FNYEAQ. This CDR3 region has 16 residues. CDR3 in DNA: TGTGCCAGCAGTCACGCATCCGGGACACGGGGAGGGGGCTACACCTTC. It encodes CASSHASGTRGGGYTF. Filled out from reference TRBV7-6 and TRBJ1-2, the complete variable domain reads GAGVSQSPRYKVTKRGQDVALRCDPISGHVSLYWYRQALGQGPEFLTYFNYEAQQDKSGLPNDRFSAERPEGSISTLTIQRTEQRDSAMYRCASSHASGTRGGGYTFGSGTRLTVV.

This clone turned up a few times. This sequence joins TRBV18 and TRBJ2-7; D perhaps matches TRBD1 (5 bases). From germline, CDR1 is KGHSH and CDR2 LQKENI. V was trimmed by 2 bases and J by 3 bases, leaving 14 bases between them. This CDR3 has 15 residues. CDR3 residues: CASSPFGQGNYEQYF. The CDR3 region has the DNA TGTGCCAGCTCACCATTCGGTCAGGGTAACTACGAGCAGTACTTC.

This chain connects TRBV29-1 to TRBJ1-4; TRBD1 agrees at 9 bases. There are 15 residues in the CDR3. Germline CDR1 reads SQVTM; CDR2 reads ANQGSEA. Trimming took 4 bases from V and 5 from J; bases not matched to a gene: 8. For the CDR3, the DNA is TGCAGCGTTGCTAAGGGGACAGGGCGGAATGAAAAACTGTTTTTT. Translating gives CSVAKGTGRNEKLFF.

A few counts support this clone. CDR3 residues: CATRPPFGSGYGYTF. CDR3 coding DNA: TGTGCCACCAGGCCCCCCTTTGGGAGTGGATATGGCTACACCTTC. This rearrangement joins TRBV15 to TRBJ1-2; D not resolved. Per germline, CDR1 LNHNV and CDR2 YYDKDF (reference sequence). Trimming cost V 6 bases and J 5 bases, with 19 bases left between them. The CDR3 sequence is 15 residues long.

The CDR3 DNA sequence: TGTGCCAGCAGCACTGACAGTCCTAACTATGGCTACACCTTC. Encoded protein: CASSTDSPNYGYTF. The chain carries TRBV5-4 and TRBJ1-2, with a weak D call TRBD1 (5 bases). Per the germline V gene, CDR1 is SGHNT and CDR2 is YYREEE (reference sequence). The CDR3 extends over 14 amino acids. The ends were cut back, 4 bases at V and 0 bases at J, with 10 bases in the middle.

The chain carries TRBV30 and TRBJ1-1, with 7 bases identical to TRBD1. Trimming took 3 bases from V and 10 from J; bases not matched to a gene: 20. CDR3 length: 16 amino acids. Germline V gene lookup returns CDR1 GTSNPN and CDR2 SVGIG (reference sequence). The CDR3, as DNA: TGTGCCTGGAGCTTCGGGACAGCGGGTTTAAGAGGGGGAGCTTTCTTT. This codes for CAWSFGTAGLRGGAFF.

This rearrangement joins TRBV5-1 to TRBJ1-1; a possible D gene is TRBD1 (6 bases). The V and J ends lost 1 base and 2 bases respectively, with 12 bases between them. The germline V gene has CDR1 SGHRS and CDR2 YFSETQ. The CDR3 loop spans 15 amino acids. CDR3 loop: CASSLSTGGNTEAFF. The DNA for the CDR3 is TGCGCCAGCAGCTTGTCGACAGGCGGTAACACTGAAGCTTTCTTT.

The chain uses TRBV29-1 and TRBJ2-3, with a weak D call TRBD2 (7 bases). Germline-derived CDR1 and CDR2 are SQVTM and ANQGSEA. The CDR3 runs 15 residues. Trimming removed 3 bases from V and 3 bases from J, with 16 bases in between. The CDR3 sequence: CSVEGASGYTDTQYF. The CDR3, as DNA: TGCAGCGTTGAGGGGGCTAGCGGTTATACAGATACGCAGTATTTT.

The V gene is TRBV10-3, the J gene TRBJ2-3; no clear D. Germline loops: CDR1 ENHRY, CDR2 SYGVKD. V lost 6 bases, J lost 5 bases, and 12 bases lay in between. This CDR3 has 13 residues. The CDR3 sequence: CAISPPSGDTQYF. In DNA form, the CDR3 reads TGTGCCATCAGCCCCCCCTCGGGAGATACGCAGTATTTT.